Listed here are 19 T cell receptor beta chains from one sample, sequenced in a study of early T cells in non-severe SARS-CoV-2 infection (TCRdb year 2021). The library came from 5' RACE. These reads were obtained on a NextSeq 500. Through fastp at Q25 and MiXCR, TCRdb rebuilt clones from the public reads, retaining in-frame beta chains. Entries are consolidated by CDR3 protein sequence, retaining the most common genes and DNA. Here the sample has 70,000 or so distinct CDR3 sequences; about 4.6% occur a single time. Clones ranked in the top ten supply roughly 3.7% of the sample. This material consisted of whole blood, taken at baseline. The source of these receptors is an adult who was a healthcare worker with PCR-confirmed SARS-CoV-2 infection or an uninfected control (not recorded which). The donor label of this sample is uncertain.

J is TRBJ1-6 and V is TRBV3-1; TRBD1 agrees at 8 bases. The germline V gene has CDR1 LGHDT and CDR2 YNNKEL (reference sequence). CDR3 size: 15 residues. V gave up 1 base and J gave up 7 bases; unmatched junction bases: 3. DNA for the CDR3: TGTGCCAGCAGCCAAGGGACAGGGAGCAATTCACCCCTCCACTTT. Translation gives CASSQGTGSNSPLHF. Full variable domain (missing parts from reference TRBV3-1 and TRBJ1-6): DTAVSQTPKYLVTQMGNDKSIKCEQNLGHDTMYWYKQDSKKFLKIMFSYNNKELIINETVPNRFSPKSPDKAHLNLHINSLELGDSAVYFCASSQGTGSNSPLHFGNGTRLTVT.

This chain joins TRBV6-5 and TRBJ2-7; 9 nucleotides line up with TRBD1. J lost 6 bases, V lost 6 bases, and 12 bases had no gene match. CDR3 length: 15 residues. Germline V gives CDR1 MNHEY, CDR2 SVGAGI. The CDR3 bases are TGTGCCAGCAGCTCATCCGGGACAGGGATTCTCGAGCAGTACTTC. As protein: CASSSSGTGILEQYF.

This clonotype was found many times. The chain couples TRBV28 to TRBJ2-6; a weak D match, TRBD2 (5 bases). The CDR3 length is 17 residues. The germline CDR1 and CDR2 sequences are MDHEN and SYDVKM. The V and J ends lost 6 bases and 0 bases respectively, with 15 bases between them. The CDR3 DNA is TGTGCCAGCAGAGAACTTGGAGGATACTCTGGGGCCAACGTCCTGACTTTC. Amino acid sequence: CASRELGGYSGANVLTF.

This clonotype was counted ten times or more. Here the CDR3 reads CASSPGGNSYEQYF. For the CDR3, the DNA is TGTGCCAGCAGCCCAGGGGGAAACTCCTACGAGCAGTACTTC. The chain links TRBV27 to TRBJ2-7, with TRBD1 matching 7 bases. This CDR3 is built from 14 residues. Trimming cost V 6 bases and J 0 bases; bases outside gene matches: 5. The germline V gene encodes CDR1 MNHEY and CDR2 SMNVEV (reference sequence).

The V call is TRBV5-4, the J call TRBJ1-6; D gene uncertain. V was cut by 4 bases and J by 8 bases, with 13 bases left in between. The CDR3 spans 14 residues. The germline V gene encodes CDR1 SGHNT and CDR2 YYREEE (reference sequence). As DNA, the CDR3 is TGTGCCAGCAGCGGACGGCTCGTGGATTCACCCCTCCACTTT. Translated, it gives CASSGRLVDSPLHF.

This clonotype came up a few times. This rearrangement joins TRBV12-3 or TRBV12-4 to TRBJ1-1, with 7 bases fitting TRBD1. J was trimmed by 3 bases and V by 7 bases; bases with no gene match: 2. CDR3 length equals 12 residues. The CDR3 loop reads CASNDRDTEAFF. The CDR3 DNA follows: TGTGCCAGCAACGACAGGGACACTGAAGCTTTCTTT.

This clonotype has a count of ten or more. The gene calls are TRBV5-1 and TRBJ2-7; 8 nucleotides line up with TRBD1. Germline lookup yields CDR1 SGHRS and CDR2 YFSETQ. The V gene end was trimmed by 6 bases and the J gene end by 6 bases; junction bases not matched to a gene: 20. This CDR3 is 17 amino acids long. The CDR3 is CASTGFTVGQGLAEQYF. In nucleotides, the CDR3 is TGCGCCAGCACCGGCTTTACCGTCGGACAGGGATTGGCCGAGCAGTACTTC.

The rearrangement joins TRBV10-3 to TRBJ1-1; 7 nucleotides match TRBD1. The junction had 7 bases not matched to a gene; V was cut back by 7 bases and J by 2 bases. Germline loops: CDR1 ENHRY, CDR2 SYGVKD. The CDR3 length is 14 residues. CDR3 nucleotides: TGTGCCATCACCAGGGGGGATTTTAACACTGAAGCTTTCTTT. Residues: CAITRGDFNTEAFF.

This chain links TRBV7-2 with TRBJ2-3, with D unresolved. The germline V gene has CDR1 SGHTA and CDR2 FQGNSA. The CDR3 consists of 15 residues. Trimming pared 4 bases from V and 6 bases from J, leaving 17 bases between. CDR3 region: CASSSPTQTPDTQYF. The CDR3 DNA reads as TGTGCCAGCAGCTCGCCAACCCAGACTCCCGATACGCAGTATTTT.

V usage is TRBV6-2 or TRBV6-3 and J usage is TRBJ2-3; 8 bases fit TRBD2. In germline, CDR1 is MNHEY, CDR2 SVGEGT. This CDR3 has 15 residues. The V segment lost 4 bases and the J segment 1 base; nucleotides outside the gene matches: 4. DNA of the CDR3: TGTGCCAGCAGTTTTCGGGGGGGCGGCACAGATACGCAGTATTTT. Translated, it gives CASSFRGGGTDTQYF.

This chain links TRBV2 with TRBJ2-5; 10 nucleotides agree with TRBD1. This CDR3 comprises 14 residues. V was clipped by 6 bases and J by 2 bases; unmatched bases: 3. Germline CDR1 SNHLY, CDR2 FYNNEI. CDR3 residues: CASRADRGQETQYF. As DNA, the CDR3 is TGTGCCAGCAGGGCGGACAGGGGGCAAGAGACCCAGTACTTC.

The sample holds many counts of this clonotype. The chain combines TRBV27 with TRBJ2-3, with a weak D call TRBD2 (7 bases). CDR3 length equals 14 residues. V shed 3 bases and J shed 5 bases, with 12 bases lying between them. The V gene's germline CDR1 is MNHEY and CDR2 SMNVEV (reference sequence). CDR3: CASSFRGAVDTQYF. In DNA form, the CDR3 reads TGTGCCAGCAGTTTCCGGGGGGCCGTAGATACGCAGTATTTT.

V and J are TRBV3-1 and TRBJ2-3, with 10 bases aligning to TRBD1. CDR1 and CDR2 from the germline V gene are LGHDT and YNNKEL (reference sequence). Trimming at V came to 4 bases and at J to 6 bases, leaving 7 bases not matched to a gene. The CDR3 extends over 15 amino acids. CDR3 sequence (DNA): TGTGCCAGCAGCCCTTCAGGGACAGGGGTGGATACGCAGTATTTT. This sequence encodes CASSPSGTGVDTQYF.

In its sample, this clonotype was seen many times. CDR3 nucleotide sequence: TGTGCCAGCAGCACAGGTTTTTCCCAACACGAGCAGTACTTC. This sequence encodes CASSTGFSQHEQYF. The gene calls are TRBV7-9 and TRBJ2-7; D possibly corresponds to TRBD1 (5 bases). Trimming took 5 bases from V and 5 from J, leaving 16 bases between them. Germline V gene sequence: CDR1 SEHNR, CDR2 FQNEAQ (reference sequence). This CDR3 is built from 14 residues.

This clonotype has ten or more counts. One end of the junction does not line up with germline, which may come from a read error. The J gene is TRBJ1-5, the V gene TRBV11-2, with a tentative D call TRBD1 (5 bases). CDR3 length: 14 residues. The germline CDR1 and CDR2 sequences are SGHAT and FQNNGV. In nucleotides, the CDR3 is TGTGCCAGCAGCCTAGACAGAACCAATCAGCCCCAGCATTTT. Residues: CASSLDRTNQPQHF.

In its sample, this clonotype was seen a few times. This chain links TRBV28 with TRBJ1-5; possible D gene TRBD1, 5 bases. Trimming took 7 bases from V and 2 from J, leaving 15 bases between them. There are 15 residues in the CDR3. CDR1 MDHEN and CDR2 SYDVKM come from the germline V gene. The CDR3, as DNA: TGTGCCAGCACCTCCGGGGGGTCGGGCAATCAGCCCCAGCATTTT. Amino acids: CASTSGGSGNQPQHF.

This clonotype has just a few counts. The V and J genes are TRBV5-6 and TRBJ1-2; no clear D. The CDR3 is made up of 14 amino acids. The germline V gene encodes CDR1 SGHDT and CDR2 YYEEEE. Deletions cut 0 bases from V and 2 bases from J, with 8 bases between. CDR3 sequence (DNA): TGTGCCAGCAGCTTGGAGGGTCGAAACTATGGCTACACCTTC. Protein product: CASSLEGRNYGYTF.

This clonotype appeared a few times. The chain employs TRBV18 and TRBJ2-7; 8 bases fit TRBD1. The CDR3 consists of 15 residues. Trimming cost V 2 bases and J 3 bases; bases outside gene matches: 6. The germline CDR1 and CDR2 sequences are KGHSH and LQKENI. The CDR3 reads CASSPGTGGSYEQYF. The DNA for the CDR3 is TGTGCCAGCTCACCAGGCACAGGGGGTAGCTACGAGCAGTACTTC. Looking up the rest from reference TRBV18 and TRBJ2-7 gives the full variable domain: NAGVMQNPRHLVRRRGQEARLRCSPMKGHSHVYWYRQLPEEGLKFMVYLQKENIIDESGMPKERFSAEFPKEGPSILRIQQVVRGDSAAYFCASSPGTGGSYEQYFGPGTRLTVT.

The chain uses TRBV6-1 and TRBJ2-2, with 7 bases identical to TRBD1. The CDR3 spans 17 residues. V shed 1 base and J 6 bases; nucleotides not matched to a gene: 11. The germline V gene encodes CDR1 MNHNS and CDR2 SASEGT. The chain's CDR3 is CASSEGTTGVSSGELFF. DNA of the CDR3: TGTGCCAGCAGTGAAGGGACAACAGGGGTCTCGTCCGGGGAGCTGTTTTTT.